Detailed here is one T cell receptor beta chain. These data belong to a study of T cell changes during pregnancy in multiple sclerosis. Sequencing used immunoSEQ multiplex PCR; TCRdb keeps in-frame clones, though not all of them. The sample includes about 97,000 clones, approximately 90% seen only once; the top ten take roughly 0.79%. This CDR3 is built from 15 residues. CDR1 is SNHLY and CDR2 is FYNNEI in the germline V gene. V shed 7 bases, J shed 2 bases, and the junction held 7 bases outside the gene matches. The sample consisted of peripheral blood, taken in the second trimester of pregnancy. The receptor was derived from a female donor in good health, enrolled as a control in a pregnancy study. The gene calls are TRBV2 and TRBJ2-3, with 9 bases that match TRBD2. CDR3: CASTEAGGATDTQYF. The CDR3, as DNA: TGTGCCAGCACAGAGGCGGGGGGGGCCACAGATACGCAGTATTTT.